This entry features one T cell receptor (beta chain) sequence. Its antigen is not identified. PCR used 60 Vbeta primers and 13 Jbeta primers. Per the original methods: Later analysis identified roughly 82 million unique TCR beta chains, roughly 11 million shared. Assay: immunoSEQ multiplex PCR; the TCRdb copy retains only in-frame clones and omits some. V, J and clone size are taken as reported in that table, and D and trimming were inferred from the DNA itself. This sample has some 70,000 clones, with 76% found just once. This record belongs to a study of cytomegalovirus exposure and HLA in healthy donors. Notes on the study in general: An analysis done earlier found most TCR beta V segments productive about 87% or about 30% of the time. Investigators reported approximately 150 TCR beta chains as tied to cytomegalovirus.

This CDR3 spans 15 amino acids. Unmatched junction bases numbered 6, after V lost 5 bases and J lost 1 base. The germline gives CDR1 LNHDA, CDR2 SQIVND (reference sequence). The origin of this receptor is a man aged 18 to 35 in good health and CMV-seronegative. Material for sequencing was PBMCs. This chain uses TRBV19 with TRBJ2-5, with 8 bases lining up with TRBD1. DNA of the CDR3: TGTGCCAGTAGTCGGGGACAGGACCTCCAAGAGACCCAGTACTTC. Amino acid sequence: CASSRGQDLQETQYF.